These 31 T cell receptor beta chains were all obtained from the same sample, sequenced in a study of T cells in Graves' hyperthyroidism and ophthalmopathy. RNA transcripts yielded amplified TCR beta CDR3 regions. HTBI primers were the set used in a first-round RT-PCR of the TCR CDR3. TCRdb re-called the multiplex PCR reads through MiXCR, storing one row per CDR3 protein. The table includes hundreds of thousands of distinct CDR3 sequences, about 14% detected once. Sequencing was carried out using blood. These receptors all come from a middle-aged woman with Graves' hyperthyroidism.

Note on this clonotype: A much larger clone is a single base away; this may be a read error. CDR3 residues: CASSLLRSGANALTF. As DNA, the CDR3 is TGTGCCAGCAGTTTACTCCGCTCTGGGGCCAACGCCCTGACTTTC. This rearrangement joins TRBV28 to TRBJ2-6; weak D call: TRBD1 (5 bases). Germline loops: CDR1 MDHEN, CDR2 SYDVKM. The CDR3 contains 15 residues.

There are a few counts of this clonotype. The gene calls are TRBV14 and TRBJ2-5; tentatively, D is TRBD2 (5 bases). Germline V gene sequence: CDR1 SGHDN, CDR2 FVKESK. The length of the CDR3 is 13 residues. V was trimmed by 5 bases and J by 5 bases, leaving 12 bases between them. The CDR3 is CASSSGNWETQYF. In DNA form, the CDR3 reads TGTGCCAGCAGCTCGGGGAACTGGGAGACCCAGTACTTC. The complete variable domain, with remaining parts taken from reference TRBV14 and TRBJ2-5, reads EAGVTQFPSHSVIEKGQTVTLRCDPISGHDNLYWYRRVMGKEIKFLLHFVKESKQDESGMPNNRFLAERTGGTYSTLKVQPAELEDSGVYFCASSSGNWETQYFGPGTRLLVL.

This chain uses TRBV19 with TRBJ2-7, with a possible D match to TRBD1 (6 bases). Trimming pared 5 bases from V and 2 bases from J, leaving 19 bases between. The CDR3 contains 16 residues. From germline, CDR1 is LNHDA and CDR2 SQIVND (reference sequence). The CDR3 protein is CASSVGGSGATYEQYF. The CDR3 nucleotides are TGTGCCAGTAGTGTAGGGGGATCGGGCGCGACCTACGAGCAGTACTTC.

The gene calls are TRBV5-1 and TRBJ2-1; the D gene is possibly TRBD1 (5 bases). The germline gives CDR1 SGHRS, CDR2 YFSETQ. The CDR3 has 14 residues. The V gene lost 1 base and the J gene lost 6 bases, with 11 bases spanning the gap. The CDR3 loop is CASSLSGLGNEQFF. The CDR3 nucleotides read TGCGCCAGCAGCTTGTCAGGGTTGGGCAATGAGCAGTTCTTC. The full variable domain, its missing parts supplied by reference TRBV5-1 and TRBJ2-1, is KAGVTQTPRYLIKTRGQQVTLSCSPISGHRSVSWYQQTPGQGLQFLFEYFSETQRNKGNFPGRFSGRQFSNSRSEMNVSTLELGDSALYLCASSLSGLGNEQFFGPGTRLTVL.

Ten or more counts support this clonotype. The chain joins TRBV18 to TRBJ1-5; perhaps TRBD1 as D (6 bases). CDR1 and CDR2 (germline): KGHSH, LQKENI. The CDR3 totals 16 residues. Trimming left V 0 bases short and J 6 bases short, with 15 bases between. Here the CDR3 reads CASSPPGSGTTQPQHF. Written as DNA, the CDR3 is TGTGCCAGCTCACCACCAGGATCCGGGACAACTCAGCCCCAGCATTTT.

The table lists this clonotype with many counts. The rearrangement uses TRBV7-2 and TRBJ2-7; 7 bases are shared with TRBD2. Germline values: CDR1 SGHTA, CDR2 FQGNSA. CDR3 length equals 16 residues. J was trimmed by 6 bases and V by 1 base; bases with no gene match: 12. The CDR3 DNA sequence: TGTGCCAGCAGCTTAGAGGGCGGGAGCCCCGGGGGCGAGCAGTACTTC. Its protein is CASSLEGGSPGGEQYF. The whole variable domain, filled in from reference TRBV7-2 and TRBJ2-7, reads GAGVSQSPSNKVTEKGKDVELRCDPISGHTALYWYRQSLGQGLEFLIYFQGNSAPDKSGLPSDRFSAERTGGSVSTLTIQRTQQEDSAVYLCASSLEGGSPGGEQYFGPGTRLTVT.

In the case of this clonotype: As the CDR3 is not closed by the conserved phenylalanine or tryptophan, this likely results from a read error. The J gene is TRBJ2-1, the V gene TRBV2, with TRBD2 matching 10 bases. CDR1 is SNHLY and CDR2 is FYNNEI in the germline V gene. After removal of 9 bases from V and 3 bases from J, the junction contained 2 bases not matched to a gene. The CDR3 consists of 13 residues. CDR3 nucleotides: TGTGCCAGTCGGACTAGCGGCTACAATGAGCAGTTCCTC. Its protein product is CASRTSGYNEQFL.

In regard to this clonotype: It may be a read error: a sequence one base away is much more abundant. The CDR3 carries no conserved terminal phenylalanine or tryptophan, so it likely arises from a read error. CDR3 bases: TGCAGTGCTAGAGATGGGACCCCAAACTTGAACACTGAAGCTTTCTTA. Translated, it gives CSARDGTPNLNTEAFL. This chain links TRBV20-1 with TRBJ1-1, with D perhaps TRBD1 (5 bases). Germline V gives CDR1 DFQATT, CDR2 SNEGSKA (reference sequence). The CDR3 totals 16 residues. V was clipped by 0 bases and J by 0 bases, with 14 bases between them.

This clonotype came up a few times. The CDR3 does not end in the conserved phenylalanine or tryptophan, so this is likely a read error. The limits of the CDR3 on the DNA are not certain, so only TCRdb's listed CDR3 is given. The V and J genes are TRBV6-1 and TRBJ1-5; the D call in the table, TRBD1, was not verified against the DNA. Counting both end residues, the CDR3 totals 15 amino acids. CDR1 MNHNS and CDR2 SASEGT come from the germline V gene. This chain's CDR3 is CASSEAAGGNSPSIS.

There are many counts of this clonotype. The chain has TRBV10-3 and TRBJ2-1; maybe TRBD1 (6 bases). The CDR3 is 18 residues long. Looked up from germline, CDR1 is ENHRY and CDR2 is SYGVKD. The V gene lost 0 bases and the J gene lost 2 bases, with 17 bases spanning the gap. The CDR3 sequence: CAISESLSKGTPYNEQFF. In nucleotides, the CDR3 is TGTGCCATCAGTGAGTCGTTAAGCAAGGGGACACCCTACAATGAGCAGTTCTTC.

V is TRBV28 and J is TRBJ2-7; 13 bases match TRBD2. The germline gives CDR1 MDHEN, CDR2 SYDVKM. CDR3 length: 18 residues. Unmatched junction bases numbered 13, after V lost 5 bases and J lost 3 bases. The CDR3 is CASSLSPPGLAGRYEQYF. CDR3 DNA: TGTGCCAGCAGTCTTTCCCCTCCGGGACTAGCGGGACGCTACGAGCAGTACTTC.

This clonotype was counted a few times. J is TRBJ2-2 and V is TRBV3-1; D is undetermined. The CDR3 is 15 amino acids. Germline assignment: CDR1 LGHDT and CDR2 YNNKEL (reference sequence). The germline V and J ends were trimmed by 0 bases and 2 bases, with 7 bases remaining between them. CDR3 DNA: TGTGCCAGCAGCCAAGAGGTAGCCAACACCGGGGAGCTGTTTTTT. Translated: CASSQEVANTGELFF.

This clonotype has more than one count but fewer than ten. The chain carries TRBV7-8 and TRBJ2-7; 9 bases are a match to TRBD1. The length of the CDR3 is 15 residues. The V gene's germline CDR1 is SGHVS and CDR2 FQNEAQ. V trimming: 5 bases; J trimming: 6 bases; junction bases outside the gene matches: 11. CDR3 amino acids: CASSLGTGFVIEQYF. The CDR3 nucleotides read TGTGCCAGCAGCCTAGGGACAGGGTTTGTTATCGAGCAGTACTTC.

This chain uses TRBV20-1 with TRBJ2-3; TRBD1 matches 8 bases. The CDR3 is made up of 15 amino acids. Germline V lookup: CDR1 DFQATT, CDR2 SNEGSKA (reference sequence). V lost 6 bases to trimming and J lost 1 base; unmatched junction nucleotides: 9. The chain's CDR3 is CSAERTGWGTDTQYF. As DNA, the CDR3 is TGCAGTGCCGAGCGGACAGGGTGGGGCACAGATACGCAGTATTTT.

This chain joins TRBV4-2 and TRBJ2-7, with no clear D. V lost 1 base and J 2 bases, leaving 9 bases between the germline ends. The CDR3 extends over 14 amino acids. CDR1 is LGHNA, CDR2 YNFKEQ, per germline. CDR3 region: CASSQAQSTYEQYF. The CDR3 bases are TGTGCCAGCAGCCAAGCCCAGAGTACCTACGAGCAGTACTTC.

J is TRBJ1-2 and V is TRBV6-5; D uncertain. V shed 2 bases and J shed 4 bases, with 26 bases lying between them. The CDR3 loop spans 19 amino acids. Germline CDR1 and CDR2: MNHEY and SVGAGI. The CDR3 loop is CASSYLAGLTRRDIYGYTF. As DNA, the CDR3 is TGTGCCAGCAGTTACCTAGCAGGCCTCACACGGAGGGATATCTATGGCTACACCTTC.

This clonotype was seen only a few times. The V gene is TRBV4-2, the J gene TRBJ2-1; D is unclear. The CDR3 consists of 13 residues. Between the trimmed V and J ends, which lost 0 bases and 8 bases, there was a span of 8 bases. Germline V gives CDR1 LGHNA, CDR2 YNFKEQ. CDR3 protein: CASSQDVGYEQFF. In nucleotides, the CDR3 is TGTGCCAGCAGCCAAGATGTCGGCTATGAGCAGTTCTTC.

This clonotype was seen many times. V is TRBV2 and J is TRBJ2-7, with 7 nucleotides matching TRBD1. The trim removed 7 bases at V and 2 bases at J, leaving 11 bases unmatched. The CDR3 loop spans 15 amino acids. CDR1 and CDR2 from the germline V gene are SNHLY and FYNNEI. The CDR3 sequence is CASTPTGLLTYEQYF. The CDR3, as DNA: TGTGCCAGCACCCCGACAGGGCTGCTGACCTACGAGCAGTACTTC.

With respect to this clonotype: A much bigger clone sits one base away, suggesting this may be a read error. The rearrangement uses TRBV3-1 and TRBJ2-7, with 7 bases fitting TRBD2. This CDR3 is 14 amino acids long. V gave up 7 bases and J gave up 6 bases; unmatched junction bases: 12. The germline CDR1 and CDR2 sequences are LGHDT and YNNKEL (reference sequence). The CDR3, as DNA: TGTGCCAGCACCTCAGAGTCGGGGAGGGGCGAGCAGTACTTC. This encodes CASTSESGRGEQYF.

This clonotype was seen more than once but under ten times. The gene calls are TRBV18 and TRBJ2-3, with 9 positions matching TRBD2. This CDR3 has 16 residues. Germline values: CDR1 KGHSH, CDR2 LQKENI. The junction had 6 bases not matched to a gene; V was cut back by 0 bases and J by 5 bases. The CDR3 DNA sequence: TGTGCCAGCTCACCACCGGTAGCGGGAGTTAAAGATACGCAGTATTTT. This encodes CASSPPVAGVKDTQYF. The full variable domain, in which reference TRBV18 and TRBJ2-3 provide the parts outside the CDR3, is NAGVMQNPRHLVRRRGQEARLRCSPMKGHSHVYWYRQLPEEGLKFMVYLQKENIIDESGMPKERFSAEFPKEGPSILRIQQVVRGDSAAYFCASSPPVAGVKDTQYFGPGTRLTVL.

In this sample, this clonotype turned up many times. J is TRBJ1-1 and V is TRBV29-1; TRBD1 might be the D (5 bases). Germline V gene lookup returns CDR1 SQVTM and CDR2 ANQGSEA. Trimming removed 4 bases from V and 4 bases from J, with 16 bases in between. This CDR3 contains 14 residues. This chain's CDR3 is CSVGIGGAATEAFF. CDR3 bases: TGCAGCGTTGGGATAGGAGGGGCGGCCACTGAAGCTTTCTTT.

This clonotype appeared many times. The chain links TRBV30 to TRBJ2-1, with 12 bases matching TRBD2. This CDR3 is built from 15 residues. J lost 2 bases, V lost 1 base, and 0 bases had no gene match. Germline assignment: CDR1 GTSNPN and CDR2 SVGIG (reference sequence). The CDR3 sequence: CAWSGTSGTYNEQFF. Written as DNA, the CDR3 is TGTGCCTGGAGTGGGACTAGCGGGACCTACAATGAGCAGTTCTTC.

This clonotype was seen many times. The J gene is TRBJ1-1, the V gene TRBV24-1; D may be TRBD1 (6 bases). V dropped 0 bases and J dropped 6 bases, with 25 bases sitting between them. CDR1 is KGHDR, CDR2 SFDVKD, per germline. The CDR3 extends over 19 amino acids. The CDR3 DNA is TGTGCCACCAGTGATTTGGAAGCAGGGGATGGAGTCCCTAACCCTGAAGCTTTCTTT. Translated: CATSDLEAGDGVPNPEAFF.

This clonotype was seen at least ten times. The genes are TRBV11-2 and TRBJ2-7; the match to TRBD2 covers 11 bases. The CDR3 has 15 amino acids. The germline V gene has CDR1 SGHAT and CDR2 FQNNGV. Trimming took 0 bases from V and 6 from J; bases not matched to a gene: 4. DNA of the CDR3: TGTGCCAGCAGCTTAGATTCACTAGCGGGAGTCGAGCAGTACTTC. It encodes CASSLDSLAGVEQYF. Complete variable domain (other parts from reference TRBV11-2 and TRBJ2-7): EAGVAQSPRYKIIEKRQSVAFWCNPISGHATLYWYQQILGQGPKLLIQFQNNGVVDDSQLPKDRFSAERLKGVDSTLKIQPAKLEDSAVYLCASSLDSLAGVEQYFGPGTRLTVT.

This clonotype was detected ten times or more. The genes are TRBV5-1 and TRBJ2-5; TRBD2 matches 10 bases. Losses at the gene ends were 0 bases for V and 5 bases for J; bases not matched to a gene: 4. This CDR3 comprises 15 residues. Germline V gives CDR1 SGHRS, CDR2 YFSETQ. In DNA form, the CDR3 reads TGCGCCAGCAGCTTGGCTAGCGGGAGAGTGGAGACCCAGTACTTC. Protein product: CASSLASGRVETQYF.

This clonotype was seen a few times. The chain links TRBV27 to TRBJ1-6, with TRBD1 as a possible D gene (5 bases). Looked up from germline, CDR1 is MNHEY and CDR2 is SMNVEV (reference sequence). The CDR3 is 13 residues long. V shed 8 bases and J shed 10 bases, with 15 bases lying between them. CDR3 sequence: CASVLSRDSPLHF. The CDR3 DNA reads as TGTGCCAGCGTCCTGAGTAGGGACTCACCCCTCCACTTT.

This clonotype was seen more than once but under ten times. V and J are TRBV6-1 and TRBJ1-1; unclear D gene. The germline V gene has CDR1 MNHNS and CDR2 SASEGT. The CDR3 has 14 residues. V was pared by 6 bases and J by 2 bases, with 13 bases between. CDR3 coding DNA: TGTGCCAGCAGCTTCCCCCGCCTTAACACTGAAGCTTTCTTT. The encoded protein is CASSFPRLNTEAFF.

There are a few counts of this clonotype. This chain joins TRBV20-1 and TRBJ1-5; no reliable D call. The CDR3 has 12 amino acids. The V gene's germline CDR1 is DFQATT and CDR2 SNEGSKA (reference sequence). V was trimmed by 1 base and J by 7 bases, leaving 8 bases between them. The chain's CDR3 is CSARVGGQPQHF. The CDR3 coding sequence is TGCAGTGCTAGAGTGGGCGGACAGCCCCAGCATTTT.

There are many counts of this clonotype. The rearrangement links TRBV12-3 or TRBV12-4 to TRBJ2-1; a weak D match, TRBD1 (6 bases). CDR3 size: 16 residues. Trimming shortened V by 2 bases and J by 6 bases, and 17 bases separated the two germline ends. This CDR3 is CASSLIGTRRANEQFF. CDR3 coding DNA: TGTGCCAGCAGTTTAATTGGGACACGCAGAGCCAATGAGCAGTTCTTC.

This clonotype showed up just a few times. V gene TRBV10-3 combines with J gene TRBJ2-4; no clear D gene. This CDR3 region has 13 residues. Trimming took 4 bases from V and 2 from J, leaving 6 bases between them. Germline loops: CDR1 ENHRY, CDR2 SYGVKD. The CDR3 DNA reads TGTGCCATCAGTGGGGGAACCAAAAACATTCAGTACTTC. Translation: CAISGGTKNIQYF.

This clonotype was observed many times. The J gene is TRBJ1-2, the V gene TRBV7-2; 11 bases line up with TRBD1. Germline CDR1 and CDR2: SGHTA and FQGNSA. The length of the CDR3 is 14 residues. V trimming: 1 base; J trimming: 8 bases; junction bases outside the gene matches: 3. The CDR3 region is CASSLGGQGGGYTF. The CDR3 region has the DNA TGTGCCAGCAGCTTAGGGGGACAGGGGGGAGGCTACACCTTC.